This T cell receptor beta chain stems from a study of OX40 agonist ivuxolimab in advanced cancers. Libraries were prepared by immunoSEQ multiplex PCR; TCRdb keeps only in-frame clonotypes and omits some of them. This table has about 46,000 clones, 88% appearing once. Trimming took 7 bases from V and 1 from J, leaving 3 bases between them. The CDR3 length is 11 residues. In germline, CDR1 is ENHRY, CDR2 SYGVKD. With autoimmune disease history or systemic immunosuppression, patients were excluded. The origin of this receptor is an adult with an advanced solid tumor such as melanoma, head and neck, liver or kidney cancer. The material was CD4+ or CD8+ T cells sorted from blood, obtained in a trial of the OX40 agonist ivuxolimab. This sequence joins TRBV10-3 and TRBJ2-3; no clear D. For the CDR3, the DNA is TGTGCCATCAAGGGCACAGATACGCAGTATTTT. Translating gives CAIKGTDTQYF.